This TCR beta chain was observed in a study of cytomegalovirus exposure and HLA in healthy donors. Primers included in the PCR were 60 Vbeta and 13 Jbeta primers. Original handling: An analysis that came later counted tens of millions of unique TCR beta chains, around 10 million shared. Generated by immunoSEQ multiplex PCR, the TCRdb table keeps only in-frame clones and is missing some. The V and J calls and clone size are taken from that table; D and trimming were inferred from the DNA. The top ten hold approximately 1.6% of the sample, which has fewer than 200,000 clones, roughly 71% seen once. The CDR3 runs 13 residues. J was trimmed by 5 bases and V by 6 bases; bases with no gene match: 5. CDR1 and CDR2 (germline): SQVTM, ANQGSEA.

This sequence was found in a girl aged 5 to 17 in good health and CMV-seronegative. The specimen sequenced was PBMCs. This sequence joins TRBV29-1 and TRBJ2-5; the match to TRBD2 covers 11 bases. CDR3 loop: CSVKTSGVETQYF. CDR3 bases: TGCAGCGTGAAGACTAGCGGGGTGGAGACCCAGTACTTC.